This is a list of T cell receptor beta chains from one sample in a study of T-cell reconstitution after alpha-beta-depleted transplantation in children. TCRdb reprocessed the PCR reads with MiXCR, giving one entry per CDR3 protein. The data contain about 480,000 distinct CDR3 sequences, approximately 12% of them singletons. The material was PBMCs from the stem cell graft donor, obtained from the stem cell graft. These receptors came from a human donor who donated a stem cell graft to a child with combined immunodeficiency. CDR3s include the opening cysteine and the closing phenylalanine or tryptophan. A D gene is named only where the DNA matches it firmly. Size is stated for part of the rows, as once, few or many counts, or as a class when the clone is expanded.

>TRBJ2-1|TRBD1|TRBV4-3|many
TGCGCCAGCAGCCGGAGGCTCCCCGAGACAGGGGTCTACAATGAGCAGTTCTTC
CASSRRLPETGVYNEQFF
>TRBJ2-5|.|TRBV4-2|few
TGTGCCAGCAGCCAAGGGGGTTTGACGGGGGAGACCCAGTACTTC
CASSQGGLTGETQYF
>TRBJ2-5|.|TRBV7-2|many
TGTGCCAGCAGTTTAGCGGGACAGCAAGAGACCCAGTACTTC
CASSLAGQQETQYF
>TRBJ2-7|.|TRBV5-1|many
TGCGCCAGCGGCTGGGGCAGCTACGAGCAGTACTTC
CASGWGSYEQYF
>TRBJ2-4|.|TRBV10-3|few
TGTGCCATCAGTCCCGGGACATCACTAGCCAAAAACATTCAGTACTTC
CAISPGTSLAKNIQYF
>TRBJ2-5|TRBD2|TRBV20-1|few
TGCAGTGCTAGAGTTGGCGGGGGGGCTTGGGAGACCCAGTACTTC
CSARVGGGAWETQYF
>TRBJ2-2|.|TRBV20-1|.
TGCAGCTCAAACTGGGGGCGGGAGACCGGGGAGCTGTTTTTT
CSSNWGRETGELFF
>TRBJ2-1|.|TRBV4-3|.
TGCGCCAGCAGCCAGAGGTCCTGGGGGGACACCTACAATGAGCAGTTCTTC
CASSQRSWGDTYNEQFF
>TRBJ2-7|TRBD1|TRBV5-1|.
TGCGCCAGCAATCCACGGACAGGGGGACCCTACGAGCAGTACTTC
CASNPRTGGPYEQYF
>TRBJ1-5|.|TRBV12-3/TRBV12-4|.
TGTGCCAGCAGTTTATCTCCGGGGGGGGTTCAGCCCCAGCATTTT
CASSLSPGGVQPQHF
>TRBJ1-1|.|TRBV20-1|many
TGCAGTGCTAGTTCGGGCGAATCGAACACTGAAGCTTTCTTT
CSASSGESNTEAFF
>TRBJ1-5|TRBD1|TRBV27|.
TGTGCCAGCACTACGGGACAGGGACATCAGCCCCAGCATTTT
CASTTGQGHQPQHF
>TRBJ2-5|.|TRBV12-3/TRBV12-4|.
TGTGCCAGCAGTCCCTCTTTCGGGGAGACCCAGTACTTC
CASSPSFGETQYF
>TRBJ2-1|.|TRBV12-3/TRBV12-4|many
TGTGCCAGCAGTCTCGGGGTCTTTTCGGGGCAGTTCTTC
CASSLGVFSGQFF
>TRBJ2-1|TRBD2|TRBV7-8|.
TGTGCCAGCAGCCAGTCGGGGCGGGAGGGAGAGCAGTTCTTC
CASSQSGREGEQFF
>TRBJ2-3|.|TRBV6-4|few
TGTGCCAGCAGGAATACGCAGTATTTT
CASRNTQYF